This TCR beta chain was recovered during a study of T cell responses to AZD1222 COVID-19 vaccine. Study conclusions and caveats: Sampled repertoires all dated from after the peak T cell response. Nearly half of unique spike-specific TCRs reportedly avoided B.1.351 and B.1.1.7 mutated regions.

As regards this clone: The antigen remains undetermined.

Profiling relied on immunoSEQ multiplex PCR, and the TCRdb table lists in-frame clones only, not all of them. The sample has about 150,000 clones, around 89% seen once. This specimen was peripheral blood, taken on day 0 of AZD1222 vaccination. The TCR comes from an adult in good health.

The CDR3 nucleotides are TGCGCCAGCAGCTCCACAGGGGGCGGTGGCTATGGCTACACCTTC. Protein sequence: CASSSTGGGGYGYTF. The V gene is TRBV5-1, the J gene TRBJ1-2; 9 bases fit TRBD1. CDR1 is SGHRS and CDR2 is YFSETQ in the germline V gene. After removal of 3 bases from V and 4 bases from J, the junction contained 7 bases not matched to a gene. The CDR3 is made up of 15 amino acids.